This is a list of T cell receptor beta chains from one sample in a study of blood T cell repertoires in COVID-19. The assay was immunoSEQ multiplex PCR, and TCRdb's table has in-frame clones only and misses some. The sample lists 290,000 or so clones, more than 80% occurring once. The sequencing sample was made of PBMCs or T cells enriched from blood (not recorded which). The receptors originated from a woman aged 25 to 39 who had recovered from COVID-19. CDR3s include the opening cysteine and the closing phenylalanine or tryptophan. The order of the fields is D gene, clone size, V gene, J gene, CDR3 protein, CDR3 DNA. D genes are given only for firm matches. Size tells how often a clone was seen (once, few, many) or the class of an expanded clone, and some rows leave it out.

TRBD2	.	TRBV5-4	TRBJ2-7	CASSYGLAGDEQYF	TGTGCCAGCAGCTATGGACTAGCGGGAGACGAGCAGTACTTC
.	.	TRBV6-5	TRBJ1-3	CASSYTGLHSGNTIYF	TGTGCCAGCAGTTATACAGGCTTACACTCTGGAAACACCATATATTTT
TRBD2	.	TRBV5-1	TRBJ2-3	CASSERAGGPGDTQYF	TGCGCCAGCAGCGAAAGAGCGGGAGGGCCCGGAGATACGCAGTATTTT
TRBD1	.	TRBV30	TRBJ1-2	CAWSTGANYGYTF	TGTGCCTGGAGTACAGGGGCTAACTATGGCTACACCTTC
.	.	TRBV4-3	TRBJ2-5	CASSQDPRDHQETQYF	TGCGCCAGCAGCCAAGATCCCAGGGATCACCAAGAGACCCAGTACTTC
TRBD2	.	TRBV27	TRBJ2-7	CASKTSGSGEQYF	TGTGCCAGCAAGACTAGCGGGAGCGGCGAGCAGTACTTC
TRBD1	few	TRBV27	TRBJ1-6	CASSAGTENSPLHF	TGTGCCAGCAGCGCCGGGACAGAGAATTCACCCCTCCACTTT
TRBD1	once	TRBV7-8	TRBJ2-7	CASSLGAGGDEQYF	TGTGCCAGCAGCTTAGGGGCAGGGGGTGACGAGCAGTACTTC
TRBD2	.	TRBV28	TRBJ2-7	CASSTPSGSPYEQYF	TGTGCCAGCAGCACTCCCAGCGGGAGTCCCTACGAGCAGTACTTC
.	.	TRBV27	TRBJ1-2	CASSLQGSDGYTF	TGTGCCAGCAGTTTACAGGGCTCGGATGGCTACACCTTC
TRBD2	.	TRBV28	TRBJ2-1	CASSPYPSGRAEDEQFF	TGTGCCAGCAGTCCGTACCCTAGCGGGAGGGCCGAAGATGAGCAGTTCTTC
TRBD1	.	TRBV6-2/TRBV6-3	TRBJ1-1	CASSRQGNTEAFF	TGTGCCAGCAGTCGACAGGGAAACACTGAAGCTTTCTTT
.	few	TRBV27	TRBJ1-1	CASSLKRNTEAFF	TGTGCCAGCAGTTTAAAGAGGAACACTGAAGCTTTCTTT
TRBD2	.	TRBV7-3	TRBJ2-1	CASSETSGSYNEQFF	TGTGCCAGCAGCGAAACTAGCGGGAGCTACAATGAGCAGTTCTTC
.	once	TRBV11-2	TRBJ2-1	CASSLRGRAENEQFF	TGTGCCAGCAGCTTAAGGGGGAGGGCCGAAAATGAGCAGTTCTTC
.	once	TRBV28	TRBJ2-1	CASRIGNSYNEQFF	TGTGCCAGCAGAATCGGTAACTCCTACAATGAGCAGTTCTTC
.	.	TRBV7-6	TRBJ2-3	CASSLEWTGADTQYF	TGTGCCAGCAGCTTAGAGTGGACGGGGGCAGATACGCAGTATTTT
.	once	TRBV29-1	TRBJ2-1	CSADWYNEQFF	TGCAGTGCCGACTGGTACAATGAGCAGTTCTTC
.	.	TRBV4-1	TRBJ1-1	CASSPSPTGINTEAFF	TGCGCCAGCAGCCCCTCCCCCACAGGGATAAACACTGAAGCTTTCTTT
.	.	TRBV5-8	TRBJ1-4	CASSLGFRGGYDEKLFF	TGTGCCAGCAGCTTGGGGTTTCGTGGAGGTTATGATGAAAAACTGTTTTTT
TRBD1	.	TRBV7-2	TRBJ1-6	CASSFTGGDSPLHF	TGTGCCAGCAGCTTCACAGGGGGGGACTCACCCCTCCACTTT
.	once	TRBV7-9	TRBJ2-2	CASRFDRNTGELFF	TGTGCCAGCAGATTCGACAGGAACACCGGGGAGCTGTTTTTT
TRBD1	.	TRBV5-5	TRBJ1-5	CARNDRDGGNQPQHF	TGTGCCAGAAACGACAGGGACGGGGGCAATCAGCCCCAGCATTTT
.	.	TRBV6-5	TRBJ1-5	CASYEITSNQPQHF	TGTGCCAGCTATGAGATAACTAGCAATCAGCCCCAGCATTTT
TRBD2	.	TRBV5-8	TRBJ2-2	CASNPPGTSPTGELFF	TGTGCCAGCAACCCTCCCGGGACTAGTCCGACCGGGGAGCTGTTTTTT